This T cell receptor beta chain was sequenced during a study of siplizumab effects on memory and regulatory T cells. The data were produced by immunoSEQ multiplex PCR, yet TCRdb's version contains in-frame clones alone and is incomplete. The repertoire holds tens of thousands of clones, with more than 80% as singletons. Points from the study as a whole: Most proliferating CD4+ or CD8+ clones, roughly 80-97%, had no naive or memory assignment. Apparently key alloresponse contributors, naive T cells also seemed more diverse than memory cells. Among sequences traceable to unstimulated CD4+ memory cells, alloreactive ones were significantly reduced by siplizumab. For siplizumab cultures, the suppressive function of their proliferating Tregs was not confirmed.

Germline CDR1 LNHDA, CDR2 SQIVND (reference sequence). CDR3 length: 15 amino acids. J gave up 1 base and V 5 bases, and 3 bases lay outside the gene matches. Comments on this clone: What it binds is not known.

The chain employs TRBV19 and TRBJ1-5, with 9 nucleotides matching TRBD1. The TCR was taken from a human donor in good health. Sequenced input: CD8+ T cells sorted from blood. CDR3 region: CASSSGTGSNQPQHF. CDR3 DNA: TGTGCCAGTAGTTCCGGGACAGGGAGCAATCAGCCCCAGCATTTT.